The 5 T cell receptor beta chains below come from one sample, sequenced in a study of shared clonotypes between healthy human individuals. The repertoire was sequenced with immunoSEQ multiplex PCR; TCRdb's copy has only in-frame clones and lacks some. The sample includes 2 million to 2.5 million clones, more than 90% of them seen just once. Material for sequencing was naive CD4+ T cells sorted from blood. This sample's subset: CD45RA+ positively selected. These receptors were collected from a man between 18 and 35 years old in good health.

The chain carries TRBV11-1 and TRBJ2-7; D is perhaps TRBD1 (6 bases). Germline loops: CDR1 SGHAT, CDR2 FQDESV (reference sequence). This CDR3 has 14 amino acids. V lost 5 bases to trimming and J lost 0 bases, with 11 bases between them. CDR3 protein: CASSHDRYSYEQYF. In DNA form, the CDR3 reads TGTGCCAGCAGCCACGACAGGTACTCCTACGAGCAGTACTTC.

V gene TRBV5-1 combines with J gene TRBJ1-1, with 7 nucleotides matching TRBD1. This CDR3 is 15 amino acids long. Trimming removed 0 bases from V and 2 bases from J; junction bases left unmatched: 4. CDR1 is SGHRS and CDR2 is YFSETQ in the germline V gene. The CDR3 nucleotides are TGCGCCAGCAGCTTGGAGGGGGACAGCAACACTGAAGCTTTCTTT. Amino acids: CASSLEGDSNTEAFF.

On this clone itself: Other DNA sequences in the sample encode the same CDR3. V usage is TRBV18 and J usage is TRBJ2-7, with a weak D call TRBD2 (6 bases). Trimming shortened V by 0 bases and J by 0 bases, and 9 bases separated the two germline ends. The CDR3 consists of 15 residues. The V gene's germline CDR1 is KGHSH and CDR2 LQKENI. The CDR3 DNA reads as TGTGCCAGCTCACCACCGACCGGGGGCTCCTACGAGCAGTACTTC. It translates to CASSPPTGGSYEQYF.

The chain employs TRBV5-6 and TRBJ2-3; the D is unclear. Looked up from germline, CDR1 is SGHDT and CDR2 is YYEEEE. The CDR3 is 15 amino acids. With 5 bases removed from V and 2 bases from J, the gap between germline ends came to 15 bases. The CDR3 here is CASRSAGAYTDTQYF. The CDR3 DNA reads TGTGCCAGCAGATCCGCCGGAGCGTACACAGATACGCAGTATTTT.

This chain connects TRBV5-1 to TRBJ2-3; D gene uncertain. Germline CDR1 SGHRS, CDR2 YFSETQ. This CDR3 region has 14 residues. Between the trimmed V and J ends, which lost 5 bases and 2 bases, there was a span of 12 bases. The CDR3 loop reads CASSLAKNTDTQYF. CDR3 coding DNA: TGCGCCAGCAGTTTAGCCAAGAACACAGATACGCAGTATTTT.